This TCR beta chain originates from a study of T-cell reconstitution after alpha-beta-depleted transplantation in children. General study points: Reportedly, roughly two months post-transplant, alpha-beta T cells arose from several hundred expanded graft clones. Newly produced T cells mostly provided counts and TCRbeta diversity after one year, as hyperexpanded clones declined.

TCRbeta library preparation incorporated unique molecular identifiers. TCRdb reanalysed the PCR reads using MiXCR and keeps one entry per CDR3 protein. The sample records about 980,000 distinct CDR3 sequences, around 30% being singletons. The CDR3 runs to 15 residues. Trimming pared 1 base from V and 0 bases from J, leaving 4 bases between. Per the germline V gene, CDR1 is LGHNA and CDR2 is YNFKEQ. This clonotype was seen at least ten times. Its antigen is unknown. The origin of this receptor is a boy younger than two who had a stem cell transplant for SCID, so the T cells may come from the graft donor. The chain recombines TRBV4-2 with TRBJ2-6; the D is unclear. The sample here was PBMCs, mostly from graft donor cells, taken 360 days after TCRalphabeta/CD19-depleted stem cell transplant. CDR3 coding DNA: TGTGCCAGCAGCCAAGTCTCCTCTGGGGCCAACGTCCTGACTTTC. Translating gives CASSQVSSGANVLTF.